The 26 T cell receptor beta chains in this list originate from one sample, sequenced in a study of CD8 T cells in Susac syndrome. Reverse transcription of about 0.5 to 1 ug RNA was carried out with random hexamers. TCRdb itself ran the immunoSEQ multiplex PCR reads through MiXCR, one entry per CDR3 protein. This sample has 90,000 to 150,000 distinct CDR3 sequences, with more than 85% found just once. Sequenced: CD4+ T cells from PBMCs. All receptors come from a human donor with multiple sclerosis.

J is TRBJ2-7 and V is TRBV7-3; weak D call: TRBD1 (6 bases). Germline-derived CDR1 and CDR2 are SGHTA and FQGTGA. This CDR3 spans 14 amino acids. The V end lost 5 bases, the J end lost 1 base, and 12 bases lay between the germline ends. Written as DNA, the CDR3 is TGTGCCAGCAGCCCCGGACAGCGTTCCTACGAGCAGTACTTC. This gives the protein CASSPGQRSYEQYF. The entire variable domain, with the rest obtained from reference TRBV7-3 and TRBJ2-7, is as follows: GAGVSQTPSNKVTEKGKYVELRCDPISGHTALYWYRQSLGQGPEFLIYFQGTGAADDSGLPNDRFFAVRPEGSVSTLKIQRTERGDSAVYLCASSPGQRSYEQYFGPGTRLTVT.

The rearrangement links TRBV5-4 to TRBJ1-2; D might be TRBD1 (6 bases). Trimming stripped 4 bases from V and 6 bases from J, with 19 bases between. This CDR3 has 15 amino acids. CDR1 and CDR2 from the germline V gene are SGHNT and YYREEE (reference sequence). The CDR3 coding sequence is TGTGCCAGCAGCCGAGCCCAGGGGTTGATGAATGGCTACACCTTC. Translating it yields CASSRAQGLMNGYTF.

The chain uses TRBV27 and TRBJ1-1, with TRBD1 identical over 9 bases. V trimming: 5 bases; J trimming: 7 bases; junction bases outside the gene matches: 5. The CDR3 is made up of 13 amino acids. Germline V gene lookup returns CDR1 MNHEY and CDR2 SMNVEV (reference sequence). This CDR3 is CASSKQGANEAFF. CDR3 nucleotide sequence: TGTGCCAGCAGTAAACAGGGGGCTAATGAAGCTTTCTTT.

The chain joins TRBV12-3 or TRBV12-4 to TRBJ1-2; TRBD1 matches at 7 bases. Trimming cost V 6 bases and J 3 bases; bases outside gene matches: 4. The CDR3 runs to 13 residues. CDR3: CASRRQGDYGYTF. The CDR3 DNA follows: TGTGCCAGCAGACGACAGGGCGACTATGGCTACACCTTC.

The V gene is TRBV20-1, the J gene TRBJ2-7, with 8 bases lining up with TRBD2. Germline V gene data show CDR1 as DFQATT and CDR2 as SNEGSKA (reference sequence). After removal of 6 bases from V and 3 bases from J, the junction contained 13 bases not matched to a gene. This CDR3 is 15 amino acids long. The CDR3 loop is CSARGEGGGLYEQYF. CDR3 DNA sequence: TGCAGTGCCCGGGGGGAAGGCGGGGGGCTCTACGAGCAGTACTTC.

This clonotype has just one count. V gene TRBV6-1 combines with J gene TRBJ2-7; D perhaps matches TRBD1 (5 bases). V shed 6 bases and J shed 4 bases, with 10 bases lying between them. This CDR3 is built from 12 residues. Germline assignment: CDR1 MNHNS and CDR2 SASEGT. The CDR3: CASRTTGYEQYF. The CDR3, as DNA: TGTGCCAGCAGGACCACAGGATACGAGCAGTACTTC.

V is TRBV7-3 and J is TRBJ2-3, with 8 bases that match TRBD2. This CDR3 contains 16 residues. The junction had 7 bases not matched to a gene; V was cut back by 5 bases and J by 0 bases. CDR1 and CDR2 from the germline V gene are SGHTA and FQGTGA. CDR3 nucleotides: TGTGCCAGCAGCCCCGGGGGGGGTCGTAGCACAGATACGCAGTATTTT. Translation: CASSPGGGRSTDTQYF.

The chain joins TRBV5-1 to TRBJ1-2; D is undetermined. V shed 2 bases and J shed 4 bases, with 9 bases lying between them. The germline V gene has CDR1 SGHRS and CDR2 YFSETQ. The CDR3 length is 13 residues. The DNA of the CDR3 is TGCGCCAGCAGCTTATCTGGAATCTATGGCTACACCTTC. Its protein is CASSLSGIYGYTF.

This chain connects TRBV12-3 or TRBV12-4 to TRBJ2-1, with D unclear. The CDR3 is made up of 11 amino acids. V dropped 3 bases and J dropped 8 bases, with 5 bases sitting between them. For the CDR3, the DNA is TGTGCCAGCAGTTTTTACCATGAGCAGTTCTTC. Its translation is CASSFYHEQFF.

This clonotype was seen only once. V usage is TRBV28 and J usage is TRBJ1-1; D unclear. The CDR3 runs to 14 residues. V was shortened by 7 bases and J by 10 bases, with 22 bases between the two germline ends. CDR1 is MDHEN, CDR2 SYDVKM, per germline. DNA of the CDR3: TGTGCCAGCAAGTCCTCGGGCGACTTACCAGGAGCTTTCTTT. Translated: CASKSSGDLPGAFF.

J is TRBJ1-1 and V is TRBV7-9; the D is unclear. Between the trimmed V and J ends, which lost 1 base and 3 bases, there was a span of 6 bases. This CDR3 has 13 residues. Germline V gene data show CDR1 as SEHNR and CDR2 as FQNEAQ (reference sequence). For the CDR3, the DNA is TGTGCCAGCAGCTTAGATGGGGACACTGAAGCTTTCTTT. This translates into CASSLDGDTEAFF.

The V gene is TRBV9, the J gene TRBJ1-2; TRBD1 is a possible D gene (6 bases). Germline V CDR1 and CDR2: SGDLS, YYNGEE. Trimming cost V 0 bases and J 6 bases, with 12 bases left between them. The CDR3 totals 14 residues. The CDR3 sequence is CASSVDRASHGYTF. Written as DNA, the CDR3 is TGTGCCAGCAGCGTAGACAGGGCGTCCCATGGCTACACCTTC.

The J gene is TRBJ2-7, the V gene TRBV6-2 or TRBV6-3, with D maybe TRBD1 (5 bases). Germline V lookup: CDR1 MNHEY, CDR2 SVGEGT. V was trimmed by 5 bases and J by 2 bases, leaving 13 bases between them. The CDR3 consists of 14 residues. CDR3 nucleotides: TGTGCCAGCAGTCAACAAAGCAGGGCCTACGAGCAGTACTTC. Its translation is CASSQQSRAYEQYF.

The rearrangement links TRBV9 to TRBJ2-2, with D perhaps TRBD1 (6 bases). This CDR3 has 16 residues. Germline CDR1 reads SGDLS; CDR2 reads YYNGEE. With 0 bases removed from V and 3 bases from J, the gap between germline ends came to 12 bases. CDR3 sequence reads: CASSVEFWTDTGELFF. CDR3 sequence (DNA): TGTGCCAGCAGCGTAGAATTCTGGACAGACACCGGGGAGCTGTTTTTT.

This chain joins TRBV3-1 and TRBJ1-2; no clear D. The CDR3 runs to 14 residues. V was cut by 6 bases and J by 7 bases, with 18 bases left in between. Germline-derived CDR1 and CDR2 are LGHDT and YNNKEL (reference sequence). This CDR3 is CASSTTARQSGYTF. In DNA form, the CDR3 reads TGTGCCAGCAGTACAACAGCGAGGCAATCTGGCTACACCTTC.

The genes are TRBV7-9 and TRBJ1-2, with D perhaps TRBD1 (6 bases). The CDR3 is made up of 15 amino acids. Germline V gene sequence: CDR1 SEHNR, CDR2 FQNEAQ (reference sequence). V was trimmed by 3 bases and J by 0 bases, leaving 11 bases between them. This CDR3 is CASSFKQGPNYGYTF. CDR3 DNA sequence: TGTGCCAGCAGCTTTAAACAGGGCCCTAACTATGGCTACACCTTC.

This sequence joins TRBV11-3 and TRBJ2-2; D might be TRBD1 or TRBD2, each matching 5 bases. The V and J ends lost 1 base and 5 bases respectively, with 14 bases between them. The CDR3 consists of 16 residues. The germline CDR1 and CDR2 sequences are SGHNT and YENEEA. The CDR3 DNA follows: TGTGCCAGCAGCTTAGTTTGGCAGGGAGATACCGGGGAGCTGTTTTTT. Its protein is CASSLVWQGDTGELFF.

Turning to this clonotype: At one boundary the junction diverges from the germline segment, which might be a read error. The chain carries TRBV7-7 and TRBJ1-1; 8 nucleotides align to TRBD1. From germline, CDR1 is SSHAT and CDR2 FNYEAQ (reference sequence). The CDR3 sequence is 14 residues long. The CDR3 nucleotides are TGTGCTAGCAGCCCCTGGACAGGGTCCCCTGAAGCTTTCTTT. Translating gives CASSPWTGSPEAFF.

V gene TRBV7-9 combines with J gene TRBJ1-2; D is possibly TRBD1 (5 bases). From germline, CDR1 is SEHNR and CDR2 FQNEAQ (reference sequence). Deletions cut 6 bases from V and 3 bases from J, with 17 bases between. The length of the CDR3 is 15 residues. For the CDR3, the DNA is TGTGCCAGCAGTCGTAGGGGCAGGACTGACTATGGCTACACCTTC. Encoded protein: CASSRRGRTDYGYTF.

This chain joins TRBV25-1 and TRBJ2-5, with D tentatively TRBD1 (5 bases). V was trimmed by 1 base and J by 3 bases, leaving 12 bases between them. Germline CDR1 MGHDK, CDR2 SYGVNS. The CDR3 has 15 amino acids. CDR3 amino acids: CASSEFRGGEETQYF. Here the CDR3 DNA reads TGTGCCAGCAGTGAATTTAGGGGTGGGGAAGAGACCCAGTACTTC.

This chain joins TRBV7-3 and TRBJ1-2; D ambiguous. The CDR3 spans 15 residues. With 5 bases removed from V and 2 bases from J, the gap between germline ends came to 15 bases. Germline CDR1 SGHTA, CDR2 FQGTGA. For the CDR3, the DNA is TGTGCCAGCAGCCCATCATCCCCCGGCAACTATGGCTACACCTTC. This translates into CASSPSSPGNYGYTF.

V and J are TRBV4-2 and TRBJ2-3; D unresolved. The CDR3 has 17 residues. Germline CDR1 LGHNA, CDR2 YNFKEQ. Trimming removed 0 bases at V and 0 bases at J, with 13 bases between. CDR3 in DNA: TGTGCCAGCAGCCAAGATTTCCGGAAGTATAGCACAGATACGCAGTATTTT. Its protein is CASSQDFRKYSTDTQYF.

The genes are TRBV12-5 and TRBJ2-6; a weak D match, TRBD2 (5 bases). Germline CDR1 and CDR2: LGHNT and FRNRAP. The CDR3 contains 16 residues. V was clipped by 5 bases and J by 4 bases, with 15 bases between them. The CDR3 nucleotides are TGTGCTAGTGGTCCCGCTGGGCGGGTAGGGGCCAACGTCCTGACTTTC. It is translated as CASGPAGRVGANVLTF. The full variable domain, rest sourced from reference TRBV12-5 and TRBJ2-6, is DARVTQTPRHKVTEMGQEVTMRCQPILGHNTVFWYRQTMMQGLELLAYFRNRAPLDDSGMPKDRFSAEMPDATLATLKIQPSEPRDSAVYFCASGPAGRVGANVLTFGAGSRLTVL.

V is TRBV18 and J is TRBJ1-1; 9 nucleotides agree with TRBD1. V gave up 5 bases and J gave up 4 bases; unmatched junction bases: 11. Germline V gene sequence: CDR1 KGHSH, CDR2 LQKENI. The CDR3 extends over 16 amino acids. CDR3 sequence (DNA): TGTGCCAGCTCAGATTCCGGGACAGGGAAAGGCACTGAAGCTTTCTTT. Protein sequence: CASSDSGTGKGTEAFF.

The rearrangement joins TRBV3-1 to TRBJ2-3; D not resolved. The CDR3 is 14 amino acids. Trimming took 5 bases from V and 0 from J, leaving 9 bases between them. Germline lookup yields CDR1 LGHDT and CDR2 YNNKEL (reference sequence). The DNA for the CDR3 is TGTGCCAGCAGCTTTTACCGTAGCACAGATACGCAGTATTTT. As protein: CASSFYRSTDTQYF.

The table lists this clonotype with a count of one. The chain has TRBV7-9 and TRBJ1-1; D call uncertain. The germline V gene encodes CDR1 SEHNR and CDR2 FQNEAQ (reference sequence). The CDR3 has 14 amino acids. V was clipped by 2 bases and J by 4 bases, with 11 bases between them. CDR3 in amino acids: CASSLLGLGTEAFF. Here the CDR3 DNA reads TGTGCCAGCAGCTTATTAGGTTTGGGCACTGAAGCTTTCTTT.